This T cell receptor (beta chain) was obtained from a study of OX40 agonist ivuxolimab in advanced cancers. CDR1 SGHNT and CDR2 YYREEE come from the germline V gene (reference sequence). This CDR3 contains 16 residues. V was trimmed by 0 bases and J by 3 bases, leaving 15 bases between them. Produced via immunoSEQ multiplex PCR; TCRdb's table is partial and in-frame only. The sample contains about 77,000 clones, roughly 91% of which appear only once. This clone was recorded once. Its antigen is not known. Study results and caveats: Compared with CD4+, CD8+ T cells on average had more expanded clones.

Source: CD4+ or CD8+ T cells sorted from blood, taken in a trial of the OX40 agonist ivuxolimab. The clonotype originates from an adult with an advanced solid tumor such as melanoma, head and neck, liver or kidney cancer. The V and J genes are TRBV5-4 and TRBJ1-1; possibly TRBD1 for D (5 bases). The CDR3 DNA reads TGTGCCAGCAGCTTGGGGGGCGCAGGTTCGTACACTGAAGCTTTCTTT. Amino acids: CASSLGGAGSYTEAFF.